The 25 T cell receptor beta chains in this list originate from one sample, sequenced in a study of cytomegalovirus exposure and HLA in healthy donors. The PCR used 60 Vbeta and 13 Jbeta primers. The repertoire was sequenced with immunoSEQ multiplex PCR; TCRdb's copy has only in-frame clones and lacks some. The table lists about 140,000 clones, 65% to 75% of them singletons, with almost 4.5% in the top ten. Sequenced input: PBMCs. Every receptor here comes from a man in his 60s in good health and CMV-seronegative.

The rearrangement joins TRBV5-1 to TRBJ2-1; no definite D call. This CDR3 has 16 amino acids. Germline-derived CDR1 and CDR2 are SGHRS and YFSETQ. Deletions cut 1 base from V and 6 bases from J, with 17 bases between. The CDR3 region has the DNA TGCGCCAGCAGCTTGAATCTAGGCCTGGAGTCCAATGAGCAGTTCTTC. Amino acids: CASSLNLGLESNEQFF.

The table lists this clone with a few counts. The chain links TRBV6-4 to TRBJ2-3; D ambiguous. The CDR3 has 15 amino acids. From germline, CDR1 is MRHNA and CDR2 SNTAGT. Trimming shortened V by 0 bases and J by 4 bases, and 11 bases separated the two germline ends. The CDR3 DNA reads as TGTGCCAGCAGTGACTCTGGAGCTGGTGCAGATACGCAGTATTTT. Residues: CASSDSGAGADTQYF.

The genes are TRBV7-3 and TRBJ2-7, with 11 bases fitting TRBD1. V lost 4 bases to trimming and J lost 4 bases; unmatched junction nucleotides: 6. CDR1 SGHTA and CDR2 FQGTGA come from the germline V gene. The CDR3 runs 15 residues. The CDR3 loop reads CASSSGTGGKYEQYF. Here the CDR3 DNA reads TGTGCCAGCAGCTCAGGGACAGGGGGAAAATACGAGCAGTACTTC.

This clone was seen a few times. This chain connects TRBV6-5 to TRBJ2-7; the match to TRBD2 covers 11 bases. Germline CDR1 and CDR2: MNHEY and SVGAGI. With V trimmed by 6 bases and J by 4 bases, 8 bases remained unmatched. The length of the CDR3 is 15 residues. CDR3 protein: CASSITPSGRYEQYF. The CDR3 bases are TGTGCCAGCAGCATCACTCCTAGCGGGAGGTACGAGCAGTACTTC.

The genes are TRBV19 and TRBJ2-5, with TRBD2 matching over 11 bases. In germline, CDR1 is LNHDA, CDR2 SQIVND (reference sequence). The CDR3 contains 15 residues. The ends lost 4 bases at V and 2 bases at J; junction bases unmatched: 3. The DNA of the CDR3 is TGTGCCAGTAGTAGCGGACTAGCGGGTCAAGAGACCCAGTACTTC. As protein: CASSSGLAGQETQYF.

V gene TRBV27 combines with J gene TRBJ1-5; D unresolved. Germline lookup yields CDR1 MNHEY and CDR2 SMNVEV (reference sequence). The CDR3 has 14 residues. Trimming took 8 bases from V and 3 from J, leaving 14 bases between them. CDR3 loop: CASGPGSDNQPQHF. The DNA of the CDR3 is TGTGCCAGCGGCCCGGGGTCAGACAATCAGCCCCAGCATTTT.

The J gene is TRBJ2-1, the V gene TRBV5-4; TRBD2 matches at 7 bases. The length of the CDR3 is 17 residues. J gave up 4 bases and V 1 base, and 11 bases lay outside the gene matches. The germline gives CDR1 SGHNT, CDR2 YYREEE (reference sequence). The CDR3 loop is CASSLIRGRAGYNEQFF. CDR3 in DNA: TGTGCCAGCAGCTTGATACGGGGACGAGCGGGATACAATGAGCAGTTCTTC. The full variable domain, completed using reference TRBV5-4 and TRBJ2-1, is ETGVTQSPTHLIKTRGQQVTLRCSSQSGHNTVSWYQQALGQGPQFIFQYYREEENGRGNFPPRFSGLQFPNYSSELNVNALELDDSALYLCASSLIRGRAGYNEQFFGPGTRLTVL.

This clone was seen a handful of times. The J gene is TRBJ2-6, the V gene TRBV7-8; the D gene is possibly TRBD2 (6 bases). Trimming removed 11 bases from V and 0 bases from J, with 23 bases in between. Germline V gene lookup returns CDR1 SGHVS and CDR2 FQNEAQ. The CDR3 loop spans 18 amino acids. The CDR3, as DNA: TGTGCCGGACCCACTGGAGGGAGGTCATACTCTGGGGCCAACGTCCTGACTTTC. Translation: CAGPTGGRSYSGANVLTF. The full variable domain, its missing parts supplied by reference TRBV7-8 and TRBJ2-6, is GAGVSQSPRYKVAKRGQDVALRCDPISGHVSLFWYQQALGQGPEFLTYFQNEAQLDKSGLPSDRFFAERPEGSVSTLKIQRTQQEDSAVYLCAGPTGGRSYSGANVLTFGAGSRLTVL.

Written as DNA, the CDR3 is TGCGCCAGCAGCTTGGACAGGGCTAACTATGGCTACACCTTC. It is translated as CASSLDRANYGYTF. The V call is TRBV5-1, the J call TRBJ1-2, with a weak D call TRBD1 (6 bases). This CDR3 is 14 amino acids long. Per the germline V gene, CDR1 is SGHRS and CDR2 is YFSETQ. V dropped 0 bases and J dropped 0 bases, with 6 bases sitting between them.

This clone was recorded once. This sequence joins TRBV25-1 and TRBJ2-3; the match to TRBD2 covers 8 bases. Trimming took 3 bases from V and 2 from J; bases not matched to a gene: 4. The CDR3 loop spans 15 amino acids. Germline loops: CDR1 MGHDK, CDR2 SYGVNS. CDR3: CASSDGRGSTDTQYF. CDR3 DNA: TGTGCCAGCAGTGACGGGAGGGGCTCCACAGATACGCAGTATTTT.

V usage is TRBV5-6 and J usage is TRBJ2-7; tentative D call: TRBD2 (6 bases). This CDR3 region has 15 residues. The V end was cut by 1 base, the J end by 5 bases, with 16 bases between. Germline CDR1 and CDR2: SGHDT and YYEEEE. As DNA, the CDR3 is TGTGCCAGCAGCTTGTTTGCTAGCGTAATTAACGAGCAGTACTTC. Encoded protein: CASSLFASVINEQYF.

The chain recombines TRBV6-6 with TRBJ1-5, with 9 bases that match TRBD1. Germline lookup yields CDR1 MNHNY and CDR2 SVGAGI (reference sequence). CDR3 size: 15 residues. With V trimmed by 6 bases and J by 2 bases, 5 bases remained unmatched. CDR3 protein: CASSGQGRGNQPQHF. The CDR3 DNA is TGTGCCAGCAGCGGACAGGGGAGGGGCAATCAGCCCCAGCATTTT.

The genes are TRBV29-1 and TRBJ2-7, with 8 nucleotides matching TRBD2. The length of the CDR3 is 14 residues. Germline trimming cut 3 bases from V and 4 bases from J; bases unmatched to any gene: 8. Germline CDR1 reads SQVTM; CDR2 reads ANQGSEA. CDR3 sequence reads: CSVDRSGSQYEQYF. Here the CDR3 DNA reads TGCAGCGTTGACCGGAGCGGGAGTCAGTACGAGCAGTACTTC.

This clone came up once. The sample contains more than one DNA sequence encoding this CDR3. J is TRBJ2-7 and V is TRBV7-2, with 7 bases fitting TRBD1. CDR3 length: 14 residues. V was pared by 0 bases and J by 2 bases, with 1 base of the junction left unmatched. CDR1 is SGHTA, CDR2 FQGNSA, per germline. CDR3 DNA sequence: TGTGCCAGCAGCTTAGCGGGACAGACCTACGAGCAGTACTTC. Amino acid sequence: CASSLAGQTYEQYF.

The chain carries TRBV25-1 and TRBJ2-5, with D possibly being TRBD1 (5 bases). Germline CDR1 MGHDK, CDR2 SYGVNS. This CDR3 comprises 16 residues. V was clipped by 1 base and J by 1 base, with 13 bases between them. CDR3 DNA sequence: TGTGCCAGCAGTGAATGGGGCGGCAGGGTCCAAGAGACCCAGTACTTC. Protein sequence: CASSEWGGRVQETQYF. Combining the CDR3 with reference TRBV25-1 and TRBJ2-5 gives the whole variable domain EADIYQTPRYLVIGTGKKITLECSQTMGHDKMYWYQQDPGMELHLIHYSYGVNSTEKGDLSSESTVSRIRTEHFPLTLESARPSHTSQYLCASSEWGGRVQETQYFGPGTRLLVL.

This clone showed up just once. This chain links TRBV28 with TRBJ1-1, with a tentative D call TRBD1 (6 bases). Germline V gene data show CDR1 as MDHEN and CDR2 as SYDVKM. Trimming shortened V by 2 bases and J by 2 bases, and 12 bases separated the two germline ends. The length of the CDR3 is 15 residues. CDR3 amino acids: CASSLQGFDNTEAFF. For the CDR3, the DNA is TGTGCCAGCAGTTTACAGGGGTTTGACAACACTGAAGCTTTCTTT.

The chain has TRBV6-1 and TRBJ1-2, with 8 bases fitting TRBD1. The germline gives CDR1 MNHNS, CDR2 SASEGT. V dropped 0 bases and J dropped 4; count of bases not matched to a gene: 7. This CDR3 has 16 amino acids. CDR3 in amino acids: CASSEAVRGLGYGYTF. The DNA of the CDR3 is TGTGCCAGCAGTGAAGCGGTCAGGGGGCTCGGCTATGGCTACACCTTC.

V gene TRBV5-1 combines with J gene TRBJ2-7; D remains ambiguous. Trimming pared 1 base from V and 2 bases from J, leaving 10 bases between. The V gene's germline CDR1 is SGHRS and CDR2 YFSETQ. The CDR3 consists of 14 residues. The DNA for the CDR3 is TGCGCCAGCAGCTTGAGGTCTGACACCTACGAGCAGTACTTC. Amino acid sequence: CASSLRSDTYEQYF. Full variable domain (remainder filled in from reference TRBV5-1 and TRBJ2-7): KAGVTQTPRYLIKTRGQQVTLSCSPISGHRSVSWYQQTPGQGLQFLFEYFSETQRNKGNFPGRFSGRQFSNSRSEMNVSTLELGDSALYLCASSLRSDTYEQYFGPGTRLTVT.

V gene TRBV27 combines with J gene TRBJ2-5, with TRBD1 matching 8 bases. Judging by the DNA end, TRBJ2-7 fits better; the J call may be wrong. Looked up from germline, CDR1 is MNHEY and CDR2 is SMNVEV (reference sequence). The CDR3 extends over 14 amino acids. The CDR3, as DNA: TGTGCCAGCAACCGGGCAGGGGGCTACTACGAGCAGTACTTC. Translating gives CASNRAGGYYEQYF.

The chain combines TRBV7-8 with TRBJ1-5; 9 positions agree with TRBD1. The CDR3 is 16 residues long. Germline assignment: CDR1 SGHVS and CDR2 FQNEAQ. After removal of 4 bases from V and 3 bases from J, the junction contained 7 bases not matched to a gene. The CDR3 protein is CASSWDRARVNQPQHF. The CDR3 nucleotides read TGTGCCAGCAGCTGGGACAGGGCGAGAGTCAATCAGCCCCAGCATTTT.

The CDR3 bases are TGTGCCAGTAGTATATCGTCAGGGGATACAAACTATGGCTACACCTTC. The encoded protein is CASSISSGDTNYGYTF. The chain combines TRBV19 with TRBJ1-2; D possibly corresponds to TRBD1 (6 bases). With 2 bases removed from V and 2 bases from J, the gap between germline ends came to 15 bases. There are 16 residues in the CDR3. From germline, CDR1 is LNHDA and CDR2 SQIVND (reference sequence).

This clone was found a few times. The V and J genes are TRBV2 and TRBJ1-5, with D possibly being TRBD1 (5 bases). CDR1 is SNHLY, CDR2 FYNNEI, per germline. Trimming removed 7 bases at V and 3 bases at J, with 13 bases between. CDR3 length equals 14 residues. This CDR3 reads CASTGTGFNQPQHF. As DNA, the CDR3 is TGTGCCAGCACTGGTACAGGCTTCAATCAGCCCCAGCATTTT.

The V gene is TRBV4-2, the J gene TRBJ2-7, with D possibly TRBD2 on 7 matching bases. V lost 0 bases and J lost 4, with 13 bases in between. This CDR3 region has 15 residues. Germline V gives CDR1 LGHNA, CDR2 YNFKEQ. The CDR3 bases are TGTGCCAGCAGCCAAGATATGGGAGGGGGGTACGAGCAGTACTTC. Translated, it gives CASSQDMGGGYEQYF.

The V gene is TRBV7-9, the J gene TRBJ2-1; 8 bases match TRBD1. Losses at the gene ends were 11 bases for V and 7 bases for J; bases not matched to a gene: 10. The CDR3 totals 13 residues. Germline V lookup: CDR1 SEHNR, CDR2 FQNEAQ (reference sequence). CDR3: CAGDRGVGNEQFF. CDR3 in DNA: TGTGCCGGAGACAGGGGTGTGGGAAATGAGCAGTTCTTC.

This clone appeared a few times. The V call is TRBV5-1, the J call TRBJ1-4, with D unresolved. Germline V gene sequence: CDR1 SGHRS, CDR2 YFSETQ. The CDR3 has 15 amino acids. V lost 0 bases, J lost 1 base, and 7 bases lay in between. CDR3 region: CASSLEGRTNEKLFF. The CDR3 nucleotides read TGCGCCAGCAGCTTGGAAGGGAGAACTAATGAAAAACTGTTTTTT.